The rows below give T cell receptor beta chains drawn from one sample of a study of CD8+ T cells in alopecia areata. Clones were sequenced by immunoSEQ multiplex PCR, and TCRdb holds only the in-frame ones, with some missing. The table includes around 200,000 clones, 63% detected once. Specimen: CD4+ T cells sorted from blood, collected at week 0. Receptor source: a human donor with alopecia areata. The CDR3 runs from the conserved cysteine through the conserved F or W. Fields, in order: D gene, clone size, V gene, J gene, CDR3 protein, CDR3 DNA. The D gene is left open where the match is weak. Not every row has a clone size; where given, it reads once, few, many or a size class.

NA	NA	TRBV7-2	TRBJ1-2	CASSLGPLYGYTF	TGTGCCAGCAGCCTCGGACCGCTCTATGGCTACACCTTC
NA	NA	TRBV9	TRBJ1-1	CASSVGPTTPEAFF	TGTGCCAGCAGCGTAGGCCCCACGACGCCTGAAGCTTTCTTT
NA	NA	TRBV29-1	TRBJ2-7	CSVTGEINEQYF	TGCAGCGTGACGGGGGAAATCAACGAGCAGTACTTC
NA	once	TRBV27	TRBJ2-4	CASIILGDIQYF	TGTGCCAGCATTATACTGGGAGACATTCAGTACTTC
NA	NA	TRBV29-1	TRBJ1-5	CSVGAGSNQPQHF	TGCAGCGTTGGTGCAGGGAGTAATCAGCCCCAGCATTTT
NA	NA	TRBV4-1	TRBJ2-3	CASSQAGQSTDTQYF	TGCGCCAGCAGCCAGGCGGGACAAAGCACAGATACGCAGTATTTT
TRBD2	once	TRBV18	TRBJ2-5	CASSPLAGAETQYF	TGTGCCAGCTCACCACTAGCGGGTGCAGAGACCCAGTACTTC
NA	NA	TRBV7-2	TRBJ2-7	CASSLRKFTGTGAGGEQYF	TGTGCCAGCAGCTTACGAAAGTTCACCGGGACAGGCGCCGGGGGGGAGCAGTACTTC
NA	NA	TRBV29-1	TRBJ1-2	CSVDTAGPGYTF	TGCAGCGTTGATACGGCAGGGCCTGGCTACACCTTC
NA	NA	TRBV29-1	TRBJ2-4	CSVGPTGNIQYF	TGCAGCGTTGGGCCCACCGGGAACATTCAGTACTTC
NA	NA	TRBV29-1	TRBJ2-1	CSVSPQGKQFF	TGCAGCGTCAGCCCCCAGGGTAAGCAGTTCTTC
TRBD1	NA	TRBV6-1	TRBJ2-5	CASSEAVRGKTQYF	TGTGCCAGCAGTGAAGCAGTCAGGGGGAAGACCCAGTACTTC
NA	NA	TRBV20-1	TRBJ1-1	CRSQGNTEAFF	TGCAGAAGCCAGGGGAACACTGAAGCTTTCTTT
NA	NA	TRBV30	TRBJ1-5	CAWGGREDQPQHF	TGTGCCTGGGGTGGGCGGGAAGATCAGCCCCAGCATTTT
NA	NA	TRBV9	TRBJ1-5	CASSVTPDQPQHF	TGTGCCAGCAGCGTAACTCCTGATCAGCCCCAGCATTTT
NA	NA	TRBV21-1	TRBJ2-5	CASSKARSQETQYF	TGTGCCAGCAGCAAAGCGCGCAGCCAAGAGACCCAGTACTTC
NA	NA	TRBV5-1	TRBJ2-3	CASSLGLFLTDTQYF	TGCGCCAGCAGCTTGGGACTTTTTCTCACAGATACGCAGTATTTT
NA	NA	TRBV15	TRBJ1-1	CATSRGGNTEAFF	TGTGCCACCAGCAGAGGCGGGAACACTGAAGCTTTCTTT
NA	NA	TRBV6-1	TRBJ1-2	CASSDSLGYGYTF	TGTGCCAGCAGTGACAGTCTAGGGTATGGCTACACCTTC
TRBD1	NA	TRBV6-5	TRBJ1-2	CASSYTGTGLNYGYTF	TGTGCCAGCAGTTACACCGGGACAGGGCTTAACTATGGCTACACCTTC
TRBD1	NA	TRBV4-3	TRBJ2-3	CASSQEGTGTRSDTQYF	TGCGCCAGCAGCCAAGAAGGGACAGGCACTCGGTCGGATACGCAGTATTTT
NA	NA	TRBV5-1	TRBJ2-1	CASSSKGDEQFF	TGCGCCAGCAGCTCCAAAGGTGATGAGCAGTTCTTC
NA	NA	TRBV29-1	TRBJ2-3	CSVGSPDTQYF	TGCAGCGTTGGTTCCCCAGATACGCAGTATTTT
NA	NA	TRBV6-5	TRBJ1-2	CASSYRQVGGYTF	TGTGCCAGCAGTTACCGCCAGGTCGGTGGCTACACCTTC
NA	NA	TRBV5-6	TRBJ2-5	CASSLVSLSPSPETQYF	TGTGCCAGCAGCTTGGTCAGCTTGAGCCCAAGCCCAGAGACCCAGTACTTC
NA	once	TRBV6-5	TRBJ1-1	CATTANSYPTEAFF	TGTGCCACCACTGCTAACTCGTACCCAACTGAAGCTTTCTTT
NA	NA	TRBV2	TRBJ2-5	CASSEARGSWETQYF	TGTGCCAGCAGTGAAGCGCGGGGCAGTTGGGAGACCCAGTACTTC
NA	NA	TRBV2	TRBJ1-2	CASSETNLGGYTF	TGTGCCAGCAGTGAGACCAACCTAGGGGGCTACACCTTC
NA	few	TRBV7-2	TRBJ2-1	CASKTPRRGGYNEQFF	TGTGCCAGCAAGACCCCCAGGAGGGGGGGTTACAATGAGCAGTTCTTC
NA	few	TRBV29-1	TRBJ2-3	CSLFRTGTDTQYF	TGCAGCCTCTTTCGGACAGGCACAGATACGCAGTATTTT
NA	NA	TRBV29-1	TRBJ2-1	CSVDRADNEQFF	TGCAGCGTTGACAGGGCCGACAATGAGCAGTTCTTC
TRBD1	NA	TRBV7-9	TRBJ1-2	CASSTTGGNYGYTF	TGTGCCAGCAGCACGACAGGGGGGAACTATGGCTACACCTTC
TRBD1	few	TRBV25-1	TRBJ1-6	CASSGDSSYNSPLHF	TGTGCCAGCAGTGGGGACAGCTCCTATAATTCACCCCTCCACTTT
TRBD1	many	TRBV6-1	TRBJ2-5	CASSQGAKTQYF	TGTGCCAGCAGCCAGGGGGCGAAGACCCAGTACTTC
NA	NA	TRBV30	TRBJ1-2	CAWSVRRTGGYTF	TGTGCCTGGAGTGTACGGCGAACGGGAGGCTACACCTTC
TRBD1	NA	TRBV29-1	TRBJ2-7	CSVGTGYQEQYF	TGCAGCGTCGGGACAGGGTATCAGGAGCAGTACTTC
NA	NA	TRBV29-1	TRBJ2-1	CSVEYEQFF	TGCAGCGTTGAGTATGAGCAGTTCTTC